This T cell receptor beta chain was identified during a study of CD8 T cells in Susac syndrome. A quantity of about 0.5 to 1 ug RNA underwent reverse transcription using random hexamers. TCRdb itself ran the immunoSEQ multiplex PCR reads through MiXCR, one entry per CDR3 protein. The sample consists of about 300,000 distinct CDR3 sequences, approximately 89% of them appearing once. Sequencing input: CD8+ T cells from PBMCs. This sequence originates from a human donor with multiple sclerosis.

Here the CDR3 DNA reads TGTGCCAGCAGCTCCGGGACTACCAATGAGCAGTTCTTC. It codes for CASSSGTTNEQFF. This chain uses TRBV7-9 with TRBJ2-1; 7 nucleotides align to TRBD2. Unmatched junction bases numbered 3, after V lost 4 bases and J lost 6 bases. The length of the CDR3 is 13 residues. CDR1 is SEHNR, CDR2 FQNEAQ, per germline (reference sequence).